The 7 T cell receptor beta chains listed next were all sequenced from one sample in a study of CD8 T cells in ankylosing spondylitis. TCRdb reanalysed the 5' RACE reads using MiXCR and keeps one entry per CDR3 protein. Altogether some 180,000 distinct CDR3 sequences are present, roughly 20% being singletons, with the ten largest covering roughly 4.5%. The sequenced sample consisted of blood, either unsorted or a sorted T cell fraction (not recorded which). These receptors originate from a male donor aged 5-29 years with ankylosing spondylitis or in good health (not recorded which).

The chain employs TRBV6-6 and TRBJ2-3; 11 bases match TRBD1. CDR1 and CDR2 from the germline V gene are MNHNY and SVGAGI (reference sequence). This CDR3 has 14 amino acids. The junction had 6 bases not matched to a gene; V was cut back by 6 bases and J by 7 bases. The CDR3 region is CASRGGQGANTQYF. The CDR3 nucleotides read TGTGCCAGCAGAGGCGGACAGGGGGCAAATACGCAGTATTTT.

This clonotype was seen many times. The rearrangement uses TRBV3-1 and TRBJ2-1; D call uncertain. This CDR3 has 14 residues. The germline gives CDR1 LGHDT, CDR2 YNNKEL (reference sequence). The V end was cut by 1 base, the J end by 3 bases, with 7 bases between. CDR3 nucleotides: TGTGCCAGCAGCCAAGGGTTTAGCTACAATGAGCAGTTCTTC. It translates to CASSQGFSYNEQFF.

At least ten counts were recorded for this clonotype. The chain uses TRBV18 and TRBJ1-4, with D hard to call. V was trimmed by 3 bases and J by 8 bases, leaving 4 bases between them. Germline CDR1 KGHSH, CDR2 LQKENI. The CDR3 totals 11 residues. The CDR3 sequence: CASSPGEKLFF. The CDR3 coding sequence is TGTGCCAGCTCACCTGGAGAAAAACTGTTTTTT.

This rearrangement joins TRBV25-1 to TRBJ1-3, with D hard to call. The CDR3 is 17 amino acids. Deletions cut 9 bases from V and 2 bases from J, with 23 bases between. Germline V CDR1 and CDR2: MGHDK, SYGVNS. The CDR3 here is CARSSLVGSCAGNTIYF. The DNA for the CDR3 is TGTGCCAGGTCCTCCCTTGTTGGCTCCTGTGCTGGAAACACCATATATTTT. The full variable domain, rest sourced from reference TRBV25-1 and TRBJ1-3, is EADIYQTPRYLVIGTGKKITLECSQTMGHDKMYWYQQDPGMELHLIHYSYGVNSTEKGDLSSESTVSRIRTEHFPLTLESARPSHTSQYLCARSSLVGSCAGNTIYFGEGSWLTVV.

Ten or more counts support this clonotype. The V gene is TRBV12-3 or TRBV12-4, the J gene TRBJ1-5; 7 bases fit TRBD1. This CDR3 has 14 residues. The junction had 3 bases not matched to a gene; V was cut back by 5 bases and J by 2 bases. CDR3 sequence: CASSPGQGNQPQHF. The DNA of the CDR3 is TGTGCCAGCAGTCCAGGACAGGGCAATCAGCCCCAGCATTTT.

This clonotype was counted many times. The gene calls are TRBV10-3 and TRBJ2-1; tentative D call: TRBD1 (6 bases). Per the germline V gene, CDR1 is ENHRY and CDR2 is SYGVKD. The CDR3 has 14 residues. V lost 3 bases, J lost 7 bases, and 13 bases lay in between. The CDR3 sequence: CAISDGGVRNEQFF. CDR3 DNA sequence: TGTGCCATCAGTGATGGGGGCGTACGGAATGAGCAGTTCTTC.

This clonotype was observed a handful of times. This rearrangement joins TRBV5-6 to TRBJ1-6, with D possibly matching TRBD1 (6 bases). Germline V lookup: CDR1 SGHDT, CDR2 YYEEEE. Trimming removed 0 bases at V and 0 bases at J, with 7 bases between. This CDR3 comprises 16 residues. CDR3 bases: TGTGCCAGCAGCTTGGTAGGGGGCTCCTATAATTCACCCCTCCACTTT. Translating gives CASSLVGGSYNSPLHF.